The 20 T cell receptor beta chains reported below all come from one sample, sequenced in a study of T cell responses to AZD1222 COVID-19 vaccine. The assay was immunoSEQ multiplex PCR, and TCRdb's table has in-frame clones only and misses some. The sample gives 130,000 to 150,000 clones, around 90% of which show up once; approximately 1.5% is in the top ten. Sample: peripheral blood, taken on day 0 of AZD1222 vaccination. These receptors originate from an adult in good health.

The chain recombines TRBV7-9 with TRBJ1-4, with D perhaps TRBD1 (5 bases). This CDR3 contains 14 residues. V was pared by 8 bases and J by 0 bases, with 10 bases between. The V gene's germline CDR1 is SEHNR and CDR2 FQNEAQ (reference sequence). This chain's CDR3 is CASAAGATNEKLFF. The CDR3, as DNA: TGTGCCAGCGCTGCGGGGGCAACTAATGAAAAACTGTTTTTT.

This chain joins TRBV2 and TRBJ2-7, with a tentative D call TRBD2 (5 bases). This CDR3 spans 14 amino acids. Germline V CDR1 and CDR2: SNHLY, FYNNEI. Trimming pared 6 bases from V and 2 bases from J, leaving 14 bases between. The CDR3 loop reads CASRRDYTTYEQYF. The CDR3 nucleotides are TGTGCCAGCAGGCGCGACTATACTACCTACGAGCAGTACTTC. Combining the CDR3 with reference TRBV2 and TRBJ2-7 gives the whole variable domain EPEVTQTPSHQVTQMGQEVILRCVPISNHLYFYWYRQILGQKVEFLVSFYNNEISEKSEIFDDQFSVERPDGSNFTLKIRSTKLEDSAMYFCASRRDYTTYEQYFGPGTRLTVT.

Here the CDR3 reads CASSFRANYGYTF. The CDR3 nucleotides are TGCGCCAGCAGCTTCAGAGCTAACTATGGCTACACCTTC. The chain is built from TRBV5-1 and TRBJ1-2, with unresolved D. Trimming stripped 2 bases from V and 0 bases from J, with 5 bases between. Germline-derived CDR1 and CDR2 are SGHRS and YFSETQ. CDR3 length equals 13 residues. Supplemented by reference TRBV5-1 and TRBJ1-2, the full variable domain reads KAGVTQTPRYLIKTRGQQVTLSCSPISGHRSVSWYQQTPGQGLQFLFEYFSETQRNKGNFPGRFSGRQFSNSRSEMNVSTLELGDSALYLCASSFRANYGYTFGSGTRLTVV.

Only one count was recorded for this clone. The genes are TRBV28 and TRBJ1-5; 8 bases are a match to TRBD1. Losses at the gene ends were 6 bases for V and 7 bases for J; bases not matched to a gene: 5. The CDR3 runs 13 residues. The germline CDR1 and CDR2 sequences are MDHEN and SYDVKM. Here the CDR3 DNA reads TGTGCCAGCAGGGGACAGGTATGGCAGCCCCAGCATTTT. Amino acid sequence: CASRGQVWQPQHF.

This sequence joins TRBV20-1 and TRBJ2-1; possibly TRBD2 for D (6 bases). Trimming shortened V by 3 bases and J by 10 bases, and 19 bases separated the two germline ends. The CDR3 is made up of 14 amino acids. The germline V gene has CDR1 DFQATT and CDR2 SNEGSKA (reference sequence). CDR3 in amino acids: CSASGSGTKWEQFF. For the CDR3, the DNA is TGCAGTGCTAGTGGTAGCGGCACGAAGTGGGAGCAGTTCTTC.

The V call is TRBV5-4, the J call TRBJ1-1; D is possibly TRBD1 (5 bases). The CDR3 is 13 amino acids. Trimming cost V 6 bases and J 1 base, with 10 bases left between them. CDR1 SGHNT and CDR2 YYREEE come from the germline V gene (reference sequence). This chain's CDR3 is CASINRGNTEAFF. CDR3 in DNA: TGTGCCAGCATCAATAGGGGGAACACTGAAGCTTTCTTT.

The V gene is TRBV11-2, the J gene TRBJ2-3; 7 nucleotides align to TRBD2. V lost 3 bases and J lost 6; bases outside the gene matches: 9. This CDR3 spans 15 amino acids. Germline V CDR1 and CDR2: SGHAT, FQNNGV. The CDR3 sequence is CASSLLPGGGDTQYF. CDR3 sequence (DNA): TGTGCCAGCAGCTTGCTCCCGGGGGGAGGGGATACGCAGTATTTT.

CDR3 sequence: CASSLRPYSNQPQHF. The CDR3 nucleotides read TGTGCCAGCAGTCTTCGACCTTATAGCAATCAGCCCCAGCATTTT. The chain is built from TRBV27 and TRBJ1-5; D gene uncertain. Germline CDR1 and CDR2: MNHEY and SMNVEV (reference sequence). V dropped 5 bases and J dropped 0 bases, with 11 bases sitting between them. The CDR3 is 15 amino acids.

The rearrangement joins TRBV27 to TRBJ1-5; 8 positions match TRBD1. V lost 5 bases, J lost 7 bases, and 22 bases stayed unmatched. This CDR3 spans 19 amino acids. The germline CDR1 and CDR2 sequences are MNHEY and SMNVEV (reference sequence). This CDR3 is CASSPLLDSAGGGRQPQHF. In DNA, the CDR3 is TGTGCCAGCAGTCCACTTCTAGACTCGGCAGGGGGCGGTAGGCAGCCCCAGCATTTT.

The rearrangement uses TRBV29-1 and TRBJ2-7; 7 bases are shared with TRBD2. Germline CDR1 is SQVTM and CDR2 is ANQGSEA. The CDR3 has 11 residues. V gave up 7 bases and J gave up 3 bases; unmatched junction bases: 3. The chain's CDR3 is CSAGGGYEQYF. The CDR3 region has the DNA TGCAGCGCCGGCGGGGGCTACGAGCAGTACTTC.

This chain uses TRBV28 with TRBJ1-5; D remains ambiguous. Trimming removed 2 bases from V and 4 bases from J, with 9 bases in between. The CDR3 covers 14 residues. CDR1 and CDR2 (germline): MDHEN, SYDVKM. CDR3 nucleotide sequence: TGTGCCAGCAGTTTAAGGGCAGATAATCAGCCCCAGCATTTT. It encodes CASSLRADNQPQHF.

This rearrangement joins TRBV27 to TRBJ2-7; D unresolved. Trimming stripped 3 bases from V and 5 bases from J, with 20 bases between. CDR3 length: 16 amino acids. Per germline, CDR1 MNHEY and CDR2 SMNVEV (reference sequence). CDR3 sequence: CASSFYSGRANHEQYF. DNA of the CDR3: TGTGCCAGCAGTTTCTATTCCGGAAGGGCGAACCACGAGCAGTACTTC.

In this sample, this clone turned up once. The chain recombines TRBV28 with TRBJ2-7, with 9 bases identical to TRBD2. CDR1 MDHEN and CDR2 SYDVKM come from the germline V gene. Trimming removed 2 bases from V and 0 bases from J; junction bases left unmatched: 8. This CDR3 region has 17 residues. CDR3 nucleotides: TGTGCCAGCAGTTTACTCGGACTAGCGCGACGCTCCTACGAGCAGTACTTC. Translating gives CASSLLGLARRSYEQYF.

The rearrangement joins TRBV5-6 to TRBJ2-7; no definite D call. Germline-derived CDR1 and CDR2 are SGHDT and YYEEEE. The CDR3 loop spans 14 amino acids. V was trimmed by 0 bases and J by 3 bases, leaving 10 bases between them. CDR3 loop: CASSLAGQDYEQYF. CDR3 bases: TGTGCCAGCAGCTTGGCCGGGCAGGACTACGAGCAGTACTTC.

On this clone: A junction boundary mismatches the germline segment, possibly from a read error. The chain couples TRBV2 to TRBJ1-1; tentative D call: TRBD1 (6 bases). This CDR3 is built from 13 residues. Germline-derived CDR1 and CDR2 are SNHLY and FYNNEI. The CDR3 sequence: CASSDSQGFPVYF. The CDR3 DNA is TGTGCCAGCAGTGACTCCCAGGGGTTCCCTGTGTATTTT.

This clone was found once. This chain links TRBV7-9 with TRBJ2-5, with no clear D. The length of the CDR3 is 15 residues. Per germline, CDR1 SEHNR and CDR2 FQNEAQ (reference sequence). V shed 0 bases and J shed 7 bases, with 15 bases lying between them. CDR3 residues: CASSLAEFTVVTQYF. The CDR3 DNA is TGTGCCAGCAGCTTAGCAGAATTCACCGTCGTGACCCAGTACTTC.

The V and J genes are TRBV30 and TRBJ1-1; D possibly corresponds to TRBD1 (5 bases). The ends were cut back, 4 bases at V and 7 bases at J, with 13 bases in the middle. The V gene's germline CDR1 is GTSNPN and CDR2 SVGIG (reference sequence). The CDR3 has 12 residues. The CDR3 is CAWIGGDLEAFF. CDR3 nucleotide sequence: TGTGCCTGGATCGGGGGGGACCTTGAAGCTTTCTTT.

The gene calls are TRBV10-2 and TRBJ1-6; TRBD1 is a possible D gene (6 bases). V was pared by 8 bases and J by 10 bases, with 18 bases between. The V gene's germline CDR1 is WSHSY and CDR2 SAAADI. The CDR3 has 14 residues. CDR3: CASASGGLHSPLHF. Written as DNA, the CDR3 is TGCGCCAGCGCCTCGGGGGGGCTGCACTCACCCCTCCACTTT.

CDR3 nucleotide sequence: TGTGCCAGCAGCCTCACGCCGGGACTAGGGGGAGAGACCCAGTACTTC. Encoded protein: CASSLTPGLGGETQYF. The J gene is TRBJ2-5, the V gene TRBV3-1 (or the pseudogene TRBV3-2), with 8 bases identical to TRBD2. Unmatched junction bases numbered 11, after V lost 4 bases and J lost 4 bases. The V gene's germline CDR1 is LGHDT and CDR2 YNNKEL (reference sequence). The CDR3 totals 16 residues.

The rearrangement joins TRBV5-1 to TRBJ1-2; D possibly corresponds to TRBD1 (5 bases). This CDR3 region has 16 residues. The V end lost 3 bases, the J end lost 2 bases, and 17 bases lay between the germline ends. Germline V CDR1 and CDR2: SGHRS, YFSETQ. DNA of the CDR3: TGCGCCAGCAGCTCCGGGACGGCCGGACGGAACTATGGCTACACCTTC. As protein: CASSSGTAGRNYGYTF.